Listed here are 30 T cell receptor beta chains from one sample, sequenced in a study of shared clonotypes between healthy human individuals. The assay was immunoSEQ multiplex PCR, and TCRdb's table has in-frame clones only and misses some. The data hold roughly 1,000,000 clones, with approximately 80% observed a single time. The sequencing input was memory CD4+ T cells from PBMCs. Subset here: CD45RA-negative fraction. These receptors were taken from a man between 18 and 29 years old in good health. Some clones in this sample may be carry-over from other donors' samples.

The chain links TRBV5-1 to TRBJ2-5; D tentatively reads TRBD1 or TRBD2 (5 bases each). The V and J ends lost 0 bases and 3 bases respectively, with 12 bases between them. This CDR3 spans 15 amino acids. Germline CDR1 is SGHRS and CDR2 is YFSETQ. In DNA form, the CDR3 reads TGCGCCAGCAGCTTGGTGGCAGGGAGTGAAGAGACCCAGTACTTC. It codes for CASSLVAGSEETQYF. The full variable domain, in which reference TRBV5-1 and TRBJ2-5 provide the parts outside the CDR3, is KAGVTQTPRYLIKTRGQQVTLSCSPISGHRSVSWYQQTPGQGLQFLFEYFSETQRNKGNFPGRFSGRQFSNSRSEMNVSTLELGDSALYLCASSLVAGSEETQYFGPGTRLLVL.

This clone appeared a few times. The CDR3 nucleotides are TGCGCCAGCAGCCAAGGAGGGAATCAGCCCCAGCATTTT. Translated, it gives CASSQGGNQPQHF. This rearrangement joins TRBV4-3 to TRBJ1-5; D is unresolved. There are 13 residues in the CDR3. Germline-derived CDR1 and CDR2 are LGHNA and YSLEER. V lost 1 base, J lost 4 bases, and 5 bases lay in between.

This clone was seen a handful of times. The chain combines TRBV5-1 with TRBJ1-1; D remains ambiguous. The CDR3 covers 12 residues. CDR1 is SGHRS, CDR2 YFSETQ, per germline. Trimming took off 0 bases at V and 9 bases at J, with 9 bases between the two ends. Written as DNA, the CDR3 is TGCGCCAGCAGCTTGGAGGGCCCACAAGCTTTCTTT. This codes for CASSLEGPQAFF.

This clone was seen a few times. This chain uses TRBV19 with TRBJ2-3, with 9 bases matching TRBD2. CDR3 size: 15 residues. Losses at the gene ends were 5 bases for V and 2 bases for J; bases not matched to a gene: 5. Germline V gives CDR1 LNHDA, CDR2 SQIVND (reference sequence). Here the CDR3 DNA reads TGTGCCAGTAGTCGCCTAGCGGGGTTCACAGATACGCAGTATTTT. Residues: CASSRLAGFTDTQYF.

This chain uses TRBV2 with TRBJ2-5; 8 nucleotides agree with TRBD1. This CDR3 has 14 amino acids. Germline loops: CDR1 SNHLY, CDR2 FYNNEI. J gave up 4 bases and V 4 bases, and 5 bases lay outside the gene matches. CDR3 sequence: CASSGDGQGETQYF. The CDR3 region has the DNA TGTGCCAGCAGTGGAGATGGACAGGGAGAGACCCAGTACTTC.

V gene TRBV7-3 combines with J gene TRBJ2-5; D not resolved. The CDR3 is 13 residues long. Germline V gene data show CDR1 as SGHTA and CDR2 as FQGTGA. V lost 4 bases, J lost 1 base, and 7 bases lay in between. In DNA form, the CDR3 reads TGTGCCAGCAGCTCGCAAATCCAAGAGACCCAGTACTTC. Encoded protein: CASSSQIQETQYF.

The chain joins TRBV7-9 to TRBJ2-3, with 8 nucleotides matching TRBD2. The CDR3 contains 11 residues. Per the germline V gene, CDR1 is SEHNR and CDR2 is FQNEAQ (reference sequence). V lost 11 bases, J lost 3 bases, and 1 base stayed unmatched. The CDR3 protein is CAPGGTDTQYF. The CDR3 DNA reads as TGTGCCCCGGGGGGGACAGATACGCAGTATTTT.

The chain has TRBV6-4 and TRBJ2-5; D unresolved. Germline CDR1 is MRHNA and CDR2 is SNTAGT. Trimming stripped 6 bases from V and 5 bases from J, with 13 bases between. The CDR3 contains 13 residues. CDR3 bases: TGTGCCAGCAGGGATTTTTTACCGGAGACCCAGTACTTC. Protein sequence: CASRDFLPETQYF.

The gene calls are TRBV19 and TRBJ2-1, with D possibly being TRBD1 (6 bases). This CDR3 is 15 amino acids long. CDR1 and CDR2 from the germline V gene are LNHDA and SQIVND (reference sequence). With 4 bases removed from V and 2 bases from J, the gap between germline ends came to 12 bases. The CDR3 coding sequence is TGTGCCAGTAGTACTACAGGGACCCCCTACAATGAGCAGTTCTTC. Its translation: CASSTTGTPYNEQFF. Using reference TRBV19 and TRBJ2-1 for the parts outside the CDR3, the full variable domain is DGGITQSPKYLFRKEGQNVTLSCEQNLNHDAMYWYRQDPGQGLRLIYYSQIVNDFQKGDIAEGYSVSREKKESFPLTVTSAQKNPTAFYLCASSTTGTPYNEQFFGPGTRLTVL.

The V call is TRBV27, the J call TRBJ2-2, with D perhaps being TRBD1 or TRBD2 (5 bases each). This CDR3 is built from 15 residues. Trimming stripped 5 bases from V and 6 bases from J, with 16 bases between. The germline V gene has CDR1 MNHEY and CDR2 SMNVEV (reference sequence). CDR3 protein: CASSAGTPGPGELFF. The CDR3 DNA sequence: TGTGCCAGCAGTGCCGGGACCCCGGGCCCCGGGGAGCTGTTTTTT.

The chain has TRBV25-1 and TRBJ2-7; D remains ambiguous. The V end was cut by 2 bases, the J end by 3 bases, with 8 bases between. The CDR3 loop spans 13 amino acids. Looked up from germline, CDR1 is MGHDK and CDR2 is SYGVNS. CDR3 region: CASSEVGFYEQYF. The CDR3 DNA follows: TGTGCCAGCAGTGAAGTAGGGTTCTACGAGCAGTACTTC.

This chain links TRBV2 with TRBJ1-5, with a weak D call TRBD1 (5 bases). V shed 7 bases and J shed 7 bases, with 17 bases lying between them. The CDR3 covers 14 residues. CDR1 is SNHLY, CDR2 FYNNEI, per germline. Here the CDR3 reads CASTLGGSGQPQHF. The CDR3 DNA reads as TGTGCCAGCACCCTCGGGGGAAGTGGGCAGCCCCAGCATTTT.

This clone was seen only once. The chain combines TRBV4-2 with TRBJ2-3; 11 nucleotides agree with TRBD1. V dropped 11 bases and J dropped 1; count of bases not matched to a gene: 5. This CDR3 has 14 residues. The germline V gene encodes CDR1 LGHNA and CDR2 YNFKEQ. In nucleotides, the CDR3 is TGTGCCTCAAGGGGACAGGGGGGCACAGATACGCAGTATTTT. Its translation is CASRGQGGTDTQYF.

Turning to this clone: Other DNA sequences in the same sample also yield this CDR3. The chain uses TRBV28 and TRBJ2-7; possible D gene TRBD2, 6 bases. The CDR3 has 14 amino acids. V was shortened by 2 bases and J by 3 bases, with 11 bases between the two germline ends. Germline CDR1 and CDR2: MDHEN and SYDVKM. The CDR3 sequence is CASSLVGGIYEQYF. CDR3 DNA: TGTGCCAGCAGTTTAGTCGGCGGGATCTACGAGCAGTACTTC. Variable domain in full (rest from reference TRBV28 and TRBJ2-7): DVKVTQSSRYLVKRTGEKVFLECVQDMDHENMFWYRQDPGLGLRLIYFSYDVKMKEKGDIPEGYSVSREKKERFSLILESASTNQTSMYLCASSLVGGIYEQYFGPGTRLTVT.

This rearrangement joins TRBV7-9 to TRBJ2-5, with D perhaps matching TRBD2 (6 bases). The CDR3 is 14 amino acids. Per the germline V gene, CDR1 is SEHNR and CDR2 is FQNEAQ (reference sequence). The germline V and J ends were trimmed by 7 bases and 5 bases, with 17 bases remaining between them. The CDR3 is CASTHGGVGETQYF. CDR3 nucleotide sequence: TGTGCCAGCACCCACGGGGGAGTCGGGGAGACCCAGTACTTC.

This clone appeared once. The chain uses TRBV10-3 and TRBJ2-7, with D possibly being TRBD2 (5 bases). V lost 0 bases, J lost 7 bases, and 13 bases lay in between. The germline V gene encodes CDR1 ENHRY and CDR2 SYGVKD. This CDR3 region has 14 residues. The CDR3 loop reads CAISESRTGQEQYF. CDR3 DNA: TGTGCCATCAGTGAGTCAAGGACTGGGCAGGAGCAGTACTTC.

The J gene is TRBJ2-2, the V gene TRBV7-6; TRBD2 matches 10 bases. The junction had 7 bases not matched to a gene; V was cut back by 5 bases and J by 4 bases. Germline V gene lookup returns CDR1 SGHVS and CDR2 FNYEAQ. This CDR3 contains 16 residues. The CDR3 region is CASSLPSGRGTGELFF. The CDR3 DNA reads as TGTGCCAGCAGCCTCCCCAGCGGGAGGGGCACCGGGGAGCTGTTTTTT.

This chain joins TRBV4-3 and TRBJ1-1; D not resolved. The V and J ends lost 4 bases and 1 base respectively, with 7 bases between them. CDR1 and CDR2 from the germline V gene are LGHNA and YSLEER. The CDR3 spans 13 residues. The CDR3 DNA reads TGCGCCAGCAGCCTTCTGGGGAACACTGAAGCTTTCTTT. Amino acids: CASSLLGNTEAFF.

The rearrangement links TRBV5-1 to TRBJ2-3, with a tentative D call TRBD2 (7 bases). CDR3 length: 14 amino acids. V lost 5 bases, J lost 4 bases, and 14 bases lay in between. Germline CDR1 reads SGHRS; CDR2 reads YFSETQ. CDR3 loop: CASSQGGGADTQYF. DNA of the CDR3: TGCGCCAGCAGTCAAGGGGGGGGCGCAGATACGCAGTATTTT.

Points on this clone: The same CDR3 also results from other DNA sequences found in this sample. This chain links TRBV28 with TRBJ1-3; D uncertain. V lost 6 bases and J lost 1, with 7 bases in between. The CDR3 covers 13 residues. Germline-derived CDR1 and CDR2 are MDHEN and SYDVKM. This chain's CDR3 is CASSLLSGNTIYF. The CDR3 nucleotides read TGTGCCAGCAGCCTATTGTCTGGAAACACCATATATTTT.

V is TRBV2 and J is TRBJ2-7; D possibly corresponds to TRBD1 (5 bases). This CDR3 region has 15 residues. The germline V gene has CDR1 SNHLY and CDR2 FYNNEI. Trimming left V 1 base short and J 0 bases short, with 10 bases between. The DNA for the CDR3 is TGTGCCAGCAGTGAAGGTTCCAGGGACTCCTACGAGCAGTACTTC. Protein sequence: CASSEGSRDSYEQYF.

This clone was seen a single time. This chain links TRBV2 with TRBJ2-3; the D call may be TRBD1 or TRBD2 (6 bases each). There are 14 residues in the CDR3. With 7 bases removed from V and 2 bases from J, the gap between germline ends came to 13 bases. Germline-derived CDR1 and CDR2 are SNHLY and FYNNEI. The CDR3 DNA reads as TGTGCCAGCATGGGGGGCGGCACCACAGATACGCAGTATTTT. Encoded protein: CASMGGGTTDTQYF.

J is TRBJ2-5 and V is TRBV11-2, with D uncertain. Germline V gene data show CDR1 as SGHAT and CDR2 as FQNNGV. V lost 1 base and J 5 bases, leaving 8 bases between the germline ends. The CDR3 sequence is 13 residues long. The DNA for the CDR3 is TGTGCCAGCAGCTTAGGGCTAATTGAGACCCAGTACTTC. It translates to CASSLGLIETQYF.

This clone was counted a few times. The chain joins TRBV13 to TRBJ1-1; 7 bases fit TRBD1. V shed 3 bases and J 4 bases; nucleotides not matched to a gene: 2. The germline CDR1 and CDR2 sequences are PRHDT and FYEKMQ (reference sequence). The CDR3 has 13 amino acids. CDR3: CASSFRQGTEAFF. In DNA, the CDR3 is TGTGCCAGCAGCTTCCGACAGGGCACTGAAGCTTTCTTT.

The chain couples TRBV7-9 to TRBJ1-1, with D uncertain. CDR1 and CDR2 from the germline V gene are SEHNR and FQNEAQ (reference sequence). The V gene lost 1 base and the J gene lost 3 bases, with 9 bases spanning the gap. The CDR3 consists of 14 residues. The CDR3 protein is CASSLDKTYTEAFF. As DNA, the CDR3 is TGTGCCAGCAGCTTAGACAAGACCTACACTGAAGCTTTCTTT. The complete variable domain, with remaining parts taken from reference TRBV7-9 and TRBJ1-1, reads DTGVSQNPRHKITKRGQNVTFRCDPISEHNRLYWYRQTLGQGPEFLTYFQNEAQLEKSRLLSDRFSAERPKGSFSTLEIQRTEQGDSAMYLCASSLDKTYTEAFFGQGTRLTVV.

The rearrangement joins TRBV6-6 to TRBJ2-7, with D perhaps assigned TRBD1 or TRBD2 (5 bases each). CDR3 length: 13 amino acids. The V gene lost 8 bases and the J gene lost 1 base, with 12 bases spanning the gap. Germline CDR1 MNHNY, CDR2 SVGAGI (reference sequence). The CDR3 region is CASQRGPSYEQYF. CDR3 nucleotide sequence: TGTGCCAGCCAGAGGGGCCCGTCCTACGAGCAGTACTTC.

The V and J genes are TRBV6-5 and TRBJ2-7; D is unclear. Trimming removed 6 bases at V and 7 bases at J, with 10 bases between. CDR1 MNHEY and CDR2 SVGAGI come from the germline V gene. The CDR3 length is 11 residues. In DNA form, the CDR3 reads TGTGCCAGCAGGTCTCCTTGGGAGCAGTACTTC. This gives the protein CASRSPWEQYF.

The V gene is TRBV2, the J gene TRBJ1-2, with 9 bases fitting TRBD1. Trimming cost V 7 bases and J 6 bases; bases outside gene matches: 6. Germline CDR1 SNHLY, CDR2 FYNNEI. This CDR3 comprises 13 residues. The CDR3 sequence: CASNPRTGDGYTF. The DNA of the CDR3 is TGTGCCAGCAATCCAAGGACAGGGGATGGCTACACCTTC.

This CDR3 is CASSLGPAGLNTEAFF. DNA for the CDR3: TGTGCCAGCAGCTTAGGTCCGGCAGGACTGAACACTGAAGCTTTCTTT. The chain recombines TRBV7-2 with TRBJ1-1; no clear D gene. Germline V gene sequence: CDR1 SGHTA, CDR2 FQGNSA. The V end was cut by 1 base, the J end by 0 bases, with 12 bases between. The CDR3 is made up of 16 amino acids.

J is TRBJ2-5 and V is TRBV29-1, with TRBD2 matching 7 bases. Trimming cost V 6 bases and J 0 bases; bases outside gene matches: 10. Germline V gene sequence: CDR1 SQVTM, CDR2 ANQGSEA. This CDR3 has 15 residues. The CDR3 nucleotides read TGCAGCGTCCGCCTATGGGGGGGGAACCAAGAGACCCAGTACTTC. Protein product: CSVRLWGGNQETQYF.